These 9 T cell receptor beta chains share one sample of origin, sequenced in a study of PD-1 blockade in classical Hodgkin lymphoma. Brentuximab vedotin exposure varied, and every patient relapsed after autologous stem cell transplantation. Clones were sequenced by immunoSEQ multiplex PCR, and TCRdb holds only the in-frame ones, with some missing. The table records about 62,000 clones, roughly 88% of them present only once. Sequencing was performed on peripheral blood mononuclear cells (PBMCs), taken at baseline. Every receptor here comes from a human donor with classical Hodgkin lymphoma.

The chain is built from TRBV4-3 and TRBJ1-2, with TRBD1 as a possible D gene (5 bases). The ends were cut back, 0 bases at V and 4 bases at J, with 15 bases in the middle. The CDR3 sequence is 16 residues long. Germline CDR1 and CDR2: LGHNA and YSLEER. This CDR3 reads CASSQEIGQGAYGYTF. CDR3 DNA sequence: TGCGCCAGCAGCCAAGAAATTGGTCAGGGCGCCTATGGCTACACCTTC.

The rearrangement uses TRBV9 and TRBJ2-5; the match to TRBD1 covers 7 bases. The DNA end is more similar to TRBJ2-7, so the J call may be wrong. CDR3 length: 14 amino acids. Germline loops: CDR1 SGDLS, CDR2 YYNGEE. The CDR3 region has the DNA TGTGCCAGCAGCGCCGGACAGGACGGGTACGAGCAGTACTTC. Translated, it gives CASSAGQDGYEQYF.

This clone showed up just a few times. This chain joins TRBV9 and TRBJ2-6, with D unresolved. Trimming removed 2 bases at V and 0 bases at J, with 15 bases between. The CDR3 length is 18 residues. The germline CDR1 and CDR2 sequences are SGDLS and YYNGEE. CDR3 loop: CASSVEQISVSGANVLTF. In nucleotides, the CDR3 is TGTGCCAGCAGCGTTGAACAAATTTCCGTCTCTGGGGCCAACGTCCTGACTTTC.

The V and J genes are TRBV2 and TRBJ2-2; D uncertain. Per the germline V gene, CDR1 is SNHLY and CDR2 is FYNNEI. This CDR3 comprises 13 residues. V was trimmed by 9 bases and J by 3 bases, leaving 11 bases between them. The CDR3 DNA sequence: TGTGCCAGACAACAGAGAGACACCGGGGAGCTGTTTTTT. This encodes CARQQRDTGELFF.

This clone has only one observation. The chain has TRBV28 and TRBJ1-3, with TRBD1 identical over 10 bases. Germline CDR1 reads MDHEN; CDR2 reads SYDVKM. This CDR3 is built from 15 residues. V lost 6 bases to trimming and J lost 5 bases; unmatched junction nucleotides: 7. The CDR3 spells CASSRDRGHRNTIYF. The CDR3 bases are TGTGCCAGCAGCCGGGACAGGGGCCATAGAAACACCATATATTTT.

J is TRBJ1-1 and V is TRBV2, with a tentative D call TRBD1 (6 bases). The V gene's germline CDR1 is SNHLY and CDR2 FYNNEI. The length of the CDR3 is 14 residues. V shed 7 bases and J shed 7 bases, with 19 bases lying between them. This chain's CDR3 is CASITGGPEIEAFF. In DNA, the CDR3 is TGTGCCAGCATAACCGGGGGGCCTGAAATTGAAGCTTTCTTT.

This sequence joins TRBV6-6 and TRBJ1-3, with 7 bases lining up with TRBD1. This CDR3 is 15 amino acids long. Looked up from germline, CDR1 is MNHNY and CDR2 is SVGAGI (reference sequence). V lost 5 bases and J lost 2; bases outside the gene matches: 6. The DNA for the CDR3 is TGTGCCAGCAGTCTCGTAGGGACAGCTGGAAACACCATATATTTT. Translation gives CASSLVGTAGNTIYF.

The V gene is TRBV6-6, the J gene TRBJ1-5; a weak D match, TRBD1 (6 bases). CDR3 length equals 14 residues. V was cut by 2 bases and J by 3 bases, with 8 bases left in between. Germline values: CDR1 MNHNY, CDR2 SVGAGI (reference sequence). DNA of the CDR3: TGTGCCAGCAGTTACGACAGGAACAATCAGCCCCAGCATTTT. It encodes CASSYDRNNQPQHF.

This sequence joins TRBV5-5 and TRBJ1-1; D remains unclear. Per germline, CDR1 SGHKS and CDR2 YYEKEE (reference sequence). V was clipped by 4 bases and J by 3 bases, with 13 bases between them. This CDR3 is 14 amino acids long. The DNA for the CDR3 is TGTGCCAGCAGCCGAGTGAGGGTTGACACTGAAGCTTTCTTT. It specifies CASSRVRVDTEAFF.